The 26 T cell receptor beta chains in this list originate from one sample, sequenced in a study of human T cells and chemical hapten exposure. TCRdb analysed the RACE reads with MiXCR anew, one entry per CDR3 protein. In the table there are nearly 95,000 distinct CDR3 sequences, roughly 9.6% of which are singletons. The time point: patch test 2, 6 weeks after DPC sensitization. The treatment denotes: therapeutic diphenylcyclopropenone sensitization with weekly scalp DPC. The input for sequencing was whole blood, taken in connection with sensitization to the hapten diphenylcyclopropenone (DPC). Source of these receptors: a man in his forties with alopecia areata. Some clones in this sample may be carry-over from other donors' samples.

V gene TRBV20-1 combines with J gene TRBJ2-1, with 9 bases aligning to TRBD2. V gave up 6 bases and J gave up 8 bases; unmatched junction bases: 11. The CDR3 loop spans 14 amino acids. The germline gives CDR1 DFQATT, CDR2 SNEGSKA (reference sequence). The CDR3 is CSAKTGLARDEQFF. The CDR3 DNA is TGCAGTGCAAAAACGGGACTAGCAAGAGATGAGCAGTTCTTC.

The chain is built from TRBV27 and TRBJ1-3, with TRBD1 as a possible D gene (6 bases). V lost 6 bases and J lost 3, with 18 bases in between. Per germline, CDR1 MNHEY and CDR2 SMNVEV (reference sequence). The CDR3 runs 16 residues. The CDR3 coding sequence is TGTGCCAGCAGCGCACAGGGAAGGGTTTATGGAAACACCATATATTTT. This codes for CASSAQGRVYGNTIYF.

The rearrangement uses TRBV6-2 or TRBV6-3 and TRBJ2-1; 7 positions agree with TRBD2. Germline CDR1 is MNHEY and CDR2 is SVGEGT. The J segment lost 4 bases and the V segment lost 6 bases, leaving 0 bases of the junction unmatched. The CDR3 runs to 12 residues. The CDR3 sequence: CASSGGYNEQFF. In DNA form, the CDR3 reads TGTGCCAGCAGCGGGGGGTACAATGAGCAGTTCTTC.

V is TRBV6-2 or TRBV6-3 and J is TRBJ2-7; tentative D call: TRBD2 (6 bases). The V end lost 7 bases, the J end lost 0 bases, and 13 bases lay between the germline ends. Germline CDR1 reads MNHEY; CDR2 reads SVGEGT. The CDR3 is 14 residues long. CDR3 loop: CASNPGLASYEQYF. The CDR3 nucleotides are TGTGCCAGCAACCCGGGACTTGCCTCCTACGAGCAGTACTTC.

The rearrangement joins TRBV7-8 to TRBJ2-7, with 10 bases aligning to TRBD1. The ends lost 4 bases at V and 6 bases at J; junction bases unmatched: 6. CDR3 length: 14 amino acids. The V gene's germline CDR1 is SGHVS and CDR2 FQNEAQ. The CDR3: CASSSPGQGSEQYF. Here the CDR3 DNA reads TGTGCCAGCAGCTCCCCGGGACAGGGGTCCGAGCAGTACTTC.

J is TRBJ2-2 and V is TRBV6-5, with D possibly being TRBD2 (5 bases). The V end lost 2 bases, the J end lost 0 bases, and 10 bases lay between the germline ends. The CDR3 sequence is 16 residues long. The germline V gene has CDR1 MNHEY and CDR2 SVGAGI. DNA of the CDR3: TGTGCCAGCAGTTACAGCGGAATGACGAACACCGGGGAGCTGTTTTTT. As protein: CASSYSGMTNTGELFF.

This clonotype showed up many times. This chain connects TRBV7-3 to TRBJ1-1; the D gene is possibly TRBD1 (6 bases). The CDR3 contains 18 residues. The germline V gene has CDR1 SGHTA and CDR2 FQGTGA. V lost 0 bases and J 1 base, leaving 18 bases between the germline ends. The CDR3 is CASSLTGRLAGQNTEAFF. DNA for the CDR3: TGTGCCAGCAGCTTAACCGGCCGGTTGGCGGGACAGAACACTGAAGCTTTCTTT.

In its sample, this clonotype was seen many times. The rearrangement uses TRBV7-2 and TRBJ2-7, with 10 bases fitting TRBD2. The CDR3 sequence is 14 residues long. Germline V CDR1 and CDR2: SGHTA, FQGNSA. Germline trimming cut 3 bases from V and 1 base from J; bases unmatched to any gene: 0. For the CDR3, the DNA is TGTGCCAGCAGCTTGACTAGCGGGTCCTACGAGCAGTACTTC. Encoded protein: CASSLTSGSYEQYF.

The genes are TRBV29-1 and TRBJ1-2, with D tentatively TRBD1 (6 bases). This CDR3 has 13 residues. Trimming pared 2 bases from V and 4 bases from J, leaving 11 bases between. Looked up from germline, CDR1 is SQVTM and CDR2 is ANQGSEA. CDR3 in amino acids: CSVEPGDGYGYTF. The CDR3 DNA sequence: TGCAGCGTTGAACCAGGGGACGGCTATGGCTACACCTTC.

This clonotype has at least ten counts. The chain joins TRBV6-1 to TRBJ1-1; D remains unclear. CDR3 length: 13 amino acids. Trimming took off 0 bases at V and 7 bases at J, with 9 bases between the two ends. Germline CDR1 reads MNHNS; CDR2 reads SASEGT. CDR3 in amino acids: CASSEALAGEAFF. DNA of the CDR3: TGTGCCAGCAGTGAAGCGCTAGCAGGTGAAGCTTTCTTT.

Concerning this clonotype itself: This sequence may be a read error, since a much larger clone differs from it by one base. The CDR3 reads CASREHAIISYEQYF. In DNA, the CDR3 is TGTGCCAGTAGAGAACATGCGATCATCTCCTACGAGCAGTACTTC. J is TRBJ2-7 and V is TRBV19; D unclear. This CDR3 contains 15 residues. The germline gives CDR1 LNHDA, CDR2 SQIVND (reference sequence). Trimming took off 6 bases at V and 0 bases at J, with 15 bases between the two ends.

DNA for the CDR3: TGTGCCATCAGTGCAGGGGGACCCAGGAGCTCCTACAATGAGCAGTTCTTC. Its protein is CAISAGGPRSSYNEQFF. The V gene is TRBV10-3, the J gene TRBJ2-1, with TRBD1 identical over 7 bases. CDR1 ENHRY and CDR2 SYGVKD come from the germline V gene. V gave up 4 bases and J gave up 0 bases; unmatched junction bases: 9. This CDR3 has 17 residues.

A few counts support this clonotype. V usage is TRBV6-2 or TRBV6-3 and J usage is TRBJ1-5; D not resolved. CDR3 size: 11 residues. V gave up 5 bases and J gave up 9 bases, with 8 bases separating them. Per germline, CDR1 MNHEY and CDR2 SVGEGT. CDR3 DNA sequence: TGTGCCAGCAGTCCCGGCCGGCCCCAGCATTTT. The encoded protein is CASSPGRPQHF.

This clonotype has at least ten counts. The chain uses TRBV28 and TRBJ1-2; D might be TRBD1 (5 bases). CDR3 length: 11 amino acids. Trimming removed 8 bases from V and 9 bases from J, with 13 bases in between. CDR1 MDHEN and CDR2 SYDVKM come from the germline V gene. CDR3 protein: CASSSGRSYTF. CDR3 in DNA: TGTGCCAGCTCTTCAGGGAGGAGCTACACCTTC.

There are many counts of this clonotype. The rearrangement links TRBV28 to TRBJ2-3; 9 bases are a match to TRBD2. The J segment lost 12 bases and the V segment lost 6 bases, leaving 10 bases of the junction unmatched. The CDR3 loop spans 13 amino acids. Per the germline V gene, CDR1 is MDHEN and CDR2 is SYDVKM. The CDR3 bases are TGTGCCAGCAGCCTACTTCTTAGCGGGAGTCAGTATTTT. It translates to CASSLLLSGSQYF.

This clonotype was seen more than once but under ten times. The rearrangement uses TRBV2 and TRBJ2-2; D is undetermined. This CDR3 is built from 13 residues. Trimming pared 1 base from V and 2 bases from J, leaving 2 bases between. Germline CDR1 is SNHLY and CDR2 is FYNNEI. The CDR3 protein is CASSEGNTGELFF. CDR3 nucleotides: TGTGCCAGCAGTGAAGGTAACACCGGGGAGCTGTTTTTT.

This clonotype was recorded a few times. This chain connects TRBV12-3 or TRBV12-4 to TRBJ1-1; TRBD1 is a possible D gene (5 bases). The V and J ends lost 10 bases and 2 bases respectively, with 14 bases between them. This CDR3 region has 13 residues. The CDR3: CATLGTFNTEAFF. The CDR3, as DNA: TGTGCCACTTTGGGGACCTTTAACACTGAAGCTTTCTTT.

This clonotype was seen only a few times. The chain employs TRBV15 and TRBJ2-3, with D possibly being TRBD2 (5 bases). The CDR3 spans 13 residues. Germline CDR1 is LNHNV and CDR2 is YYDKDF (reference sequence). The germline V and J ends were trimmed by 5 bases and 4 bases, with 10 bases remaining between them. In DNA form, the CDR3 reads TGTGCCACCAGCGGGAGAAGCGCAGATACGCAGTATTTT. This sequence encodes CATSGRSADTQYF.

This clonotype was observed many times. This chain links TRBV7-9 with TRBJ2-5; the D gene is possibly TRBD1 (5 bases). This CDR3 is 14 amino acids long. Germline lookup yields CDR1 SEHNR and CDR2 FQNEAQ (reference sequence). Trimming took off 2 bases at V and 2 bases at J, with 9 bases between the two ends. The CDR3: CASSLNQGQETQYF. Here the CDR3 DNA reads TGTGCCAGCAGCTTAAACCAGGGACAAGAGACCCAGTACTTC.

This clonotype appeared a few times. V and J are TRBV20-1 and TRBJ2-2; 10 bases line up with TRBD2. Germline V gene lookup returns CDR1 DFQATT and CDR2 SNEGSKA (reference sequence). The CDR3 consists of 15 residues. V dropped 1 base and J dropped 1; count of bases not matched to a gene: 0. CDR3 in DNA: TGCAGTGCTAGAGCTAGCGGGAGGAACACCGGGGAGCTGTTTTTT. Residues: CSARASGRNTGELFF.

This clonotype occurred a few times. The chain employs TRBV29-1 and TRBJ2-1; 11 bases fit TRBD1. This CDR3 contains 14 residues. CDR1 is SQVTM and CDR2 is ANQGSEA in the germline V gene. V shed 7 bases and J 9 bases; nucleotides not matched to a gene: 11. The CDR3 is CSAPPGQGGVEQFF. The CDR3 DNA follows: TGCAGCGCCCCCCCGGGACAGGGGGGAGTTGAGCAGTTCTTC.

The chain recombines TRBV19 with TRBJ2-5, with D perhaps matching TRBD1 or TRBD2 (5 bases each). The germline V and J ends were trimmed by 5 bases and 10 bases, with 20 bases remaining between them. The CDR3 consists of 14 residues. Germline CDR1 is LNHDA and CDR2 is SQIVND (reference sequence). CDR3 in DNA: TGTGCCAGTAGTCTCGGGACCTCACCAGAAGACCAGTACTTC. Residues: CASSLGTSPEDQYF.

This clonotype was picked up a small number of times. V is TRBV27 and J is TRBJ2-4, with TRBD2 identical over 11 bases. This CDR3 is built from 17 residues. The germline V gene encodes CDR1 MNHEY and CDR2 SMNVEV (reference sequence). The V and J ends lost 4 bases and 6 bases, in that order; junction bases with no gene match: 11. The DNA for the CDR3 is TGTGCCAGCAGTTCCCTTTTAGCGGGAGGGCCTGGAAACATTCAGTACTTC. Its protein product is CASSSLLAGGPGNIQYF.

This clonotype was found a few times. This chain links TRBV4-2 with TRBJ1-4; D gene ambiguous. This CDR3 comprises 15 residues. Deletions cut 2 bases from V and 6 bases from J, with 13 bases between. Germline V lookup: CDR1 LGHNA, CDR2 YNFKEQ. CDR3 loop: CASSQKGDGDEKLFF. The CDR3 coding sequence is TGTGCCAGCAGCCAAAAGGGAGATGGCGATGAAAAACTGTTTTTT.

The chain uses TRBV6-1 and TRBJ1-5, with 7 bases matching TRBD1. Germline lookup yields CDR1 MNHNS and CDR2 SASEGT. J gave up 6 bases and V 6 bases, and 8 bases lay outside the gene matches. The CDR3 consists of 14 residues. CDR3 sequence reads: CASRVQGSGQPQHF. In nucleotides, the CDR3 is TGTGCCAGCAGAGTACAGGGGTCGGGTCAGCCCCAGCATTTT.

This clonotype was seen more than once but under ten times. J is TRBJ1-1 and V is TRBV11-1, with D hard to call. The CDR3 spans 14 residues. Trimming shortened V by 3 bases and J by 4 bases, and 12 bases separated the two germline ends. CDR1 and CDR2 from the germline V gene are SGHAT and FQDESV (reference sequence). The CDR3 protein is CASSFGEVSTEAFF. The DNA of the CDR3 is TGTGCCAGCAGCTTCGGAGAAGTTAGCACTGAAGCTTTCTTT. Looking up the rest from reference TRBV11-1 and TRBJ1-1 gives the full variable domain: EAEVAQSPRYKITEKSQAVAFWCDPISGHATLYWYRQILGQGPELLVQFQDESVVDDSQLPKDRFSAERLKGVDSTLKIQPAELGDSAMYLCASSFGEVSTEAFFGQGTRLTVV.